The sequence of this T cell receptor beta chain was determined in a study of blood T cells in healthy people across ages. Study outcomes and limitations: Higher diversity, along with more naive CD4+ cells, distinguished long-lived donors from aged donors.

This CDR3 spans 13 amino acids. The germline gives CDR1 SGHRS, CDR2 YFSETQ. V was cut by 5 bases and J by 1 base, with 7 bases left in between. This clonotype was observed at least ten times. What it binds is not known. Every sample had a minimum of 6.5 million PBMCs isolated. Primers used in a second PCR of roughly 6 to 11 cycles were a sample-barcoded 5' primer and a J-beta primer mix. MiXCR, run by TCRdb on the 5' RACE reads, gives a single entry per CDR3 protein. The sample records roughly 550,000 distinct CDR3 sequences, more than 20% being singletons. The sample also formed part of further work on T cells of mothers and their children. This second study says: Similar effects of thymic selection on TCR recombination output were recorded in related and unrelated pairs. Researchers found no T cell clones that were persistent and microchimeric.

Sequencing used blood. The origin of this receptor is a boy younger than 18 in good health. This chain joins TRBV5-1 and TRBJ1-5, with no clear D. CDR3 sequence reads: CASRRSSNQPQHF. The CDR3 bases are TGCGCCAGCAGGAGGTCCAGCAATCAGCCCCAGCATTTT.